This TCR beta chain was obtained from a study of EBV T-cell therapy then PD-1 blockade in nasopharyngeal carcinoma. Regarding treatment: AdE1-LMPpoly-expanded autologous EBV-specific T-cell therapy followed by anti-PD-1 nivolumab. The CDR3 sequence is 12 residues long. Trimming took off 3 bases at V and 1 base at J, with 6 bases between the two ends. Germline lookup yields CDR1 SQVTM and CDR2 ANQGSEA. On this clone itself: As yet, its antigen is unknown.

Data came from immunoSEQ multiplex PCR; TCRdb stores just in-frame clones and leaves some out. The sample lists some 17,000 clones, approximately 88% occurring once. The sequencing used CD8+ T cells from blood, collected at day 0 from a patient whose treatment included autologous EBV-specific T cells and nivolumab. The source is a man aged 40-55 years with nasopharyngeal carcinoma. The J gene is TRBJ1-1, the V gene TRBV29-1; D remains ambiguous. In DNA form, the CDR3 reads TGCAGCGTTGATGCGGGGAACACTGAAGCTTTCTTT. This codes for CSVDAGNTEAFF.